The clone carrying this TCR beta chain has a handful of counts. These data are taken from a study of cytomegalovirus exposure and HLA in healthy donors. Germline loops: CDR1 SGHDT, CDR2 YYEEEE. There are 16 residues in the CDR3. After removal of 4 bases from V and 2 bases from J, the junction contained 6 bases not matched to a gene. Participants comprised healthy donors of bone marrow. The PCR contained 60 Vbeta and 13 Jbeta primers. The table came from immunoSEQ multiplex PCR; TCRdb's copy has only in-frame clones and leaves some out. This table has 140,000 to 150,000 clones, just over 65% appearing once.

The sequenced sample consisted of PBMCs. This sequence joins TRBV5-6 and TRBJ2-2; TRBD1 matches at 9 bases. The sequence was collected from a woman aged 55-70 years in good health and CMV-seronegative. This CDR3 is CASSGTGGPNTGELFF. CDR3 nucleotides: TGTGCCAGCAGCGGTACAGGGGGCCCCAACACCGGGGAGCTGTTTTTT.